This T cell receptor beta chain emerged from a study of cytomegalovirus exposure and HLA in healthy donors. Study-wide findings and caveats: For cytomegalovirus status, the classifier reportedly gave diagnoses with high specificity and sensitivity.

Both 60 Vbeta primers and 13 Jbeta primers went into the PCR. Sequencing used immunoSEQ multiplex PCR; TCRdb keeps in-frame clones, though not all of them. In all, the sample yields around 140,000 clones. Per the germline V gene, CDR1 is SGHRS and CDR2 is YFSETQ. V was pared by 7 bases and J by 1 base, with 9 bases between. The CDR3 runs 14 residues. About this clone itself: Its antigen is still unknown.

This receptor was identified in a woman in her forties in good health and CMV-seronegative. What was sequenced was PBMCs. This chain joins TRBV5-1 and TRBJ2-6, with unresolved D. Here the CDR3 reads CASRISSGANVLTF. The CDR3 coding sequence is TGCGCCAGCCGAATCAGTTCTGGGGCCAACGTCCTGACTTTC. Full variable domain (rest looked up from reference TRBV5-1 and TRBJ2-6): KAGVTQTPRYLIKTRGQQVTLSCSPISGHRSVSWYQQTPGQGLQFLFEYFSETQRNKGNFPGRFSGRQFSNSRSEMNVSTLELGDSALYLCASRISSGANVLTFGAGSRLTVL.